A selection of T cell receptor beta chains follows, all from one sample in a study of identical twins. In TCRdb, the 5' RACE reads were re-called with MiXCR into one record per CDR3 protein. The profile covers 400,000 to 550,000 distinct CDR3 sequences, with approximately 14% appearing a single time and about 1% taken by the ten largest. This same sample was also taken into another study, of yellow fever vaccine responses in identical twins.

Source material: CD4+ T cells sorted from blood. The source is a woman in her late teens or twenties in good health. CDR3s include the opening cysteine and the closing phenylalanine or tryptophan. Each record gives: V gene, CDR3 protein.

V gene: TRBV15
CDR3 protein: CATSRPAVYNEQFF

V gene: TRBV6-1
CDR3 protein: CAGSWATDTQYF

V gene: TRBV9
CDR3 protein: CASNLGGLSLGGYTF

V gene: TRBV5-5
CDR3 protein: CASSFRRATYEQYF

V gene: TRBV5-1
CDR3 protein: CASSLLALPYEQYF

V gene: TRBV28
CDR3 protein: CASSHGTSGINRDTQYF

V gene: TRBV3-1
CDR3 protein: CASSQEGAKGYTF

V gene: TRBV5-1
CDR3 protein: CASSSTGITNEQYF

V gene: TRBV7-9
CDR3 protein: CASDGGSTDTQYF

V gene: TRBV3-1
CDR3 protein: CASSRSSGSYEQYF

V gene: TRBV3-1
CDR3 protein: CASSHTRVGYEQYF

V gene: TRBV7-3
CDR3 protein: CASSLRDGQQGEKLFF

V gene: TRBV12-3/TRBV12-4
CDR3 protein: CASSFLARFTYEQYF

V gene: TRBV29-1
CDR3 protein: CSVPRQGSNYGYTF

V gene: TRBV19
CDR3 protein: CASKEGGRSADTQYF

V gene: TRBV5-4
CDR3 protein: CASRPGTVTDTQYF

V gene: TRBV12-3/TRBV12-4
CDR3 protein: CASSSDRLSGANVLTF

V gene: TRBV7-2
CDR3 protein: CASSLSGGSAYEQYF

V gene: TRBV3-1
CDR3 protein: CASSPETLTDTQYF

V gene: TRBV7-2
CDR3 protein: CASSRFAGASYEQYF

V gene: TRBV29-1
CDR3 protein: CSVRRGNEKLFF

V gene: TRBV11-3
CDR3 protein: CASSTRTLAEQFF

V gene: TRBV3-1
CDR3 protein: CASRNTGGNTEAFF

V gene: TRBV10-3
CDR3 protein: CAISESRIAGGLGEQFF

V gene: TRBV12-3/TRBV12-4
CDR3 protein: CASSLAAGLAGEQYF

V gene: TRBV29-1
CDR3 protein: CSGASGRTDTQYF

V gene: TRBV20-1
CDR3 protein: CSARPVTYEQYF

V gene: TRBV15
CDR3 protein: CATSRDKATEAFF

V gene: TRBV20-1
CDR3 protein: CSSGTSGADTQYF

V gene: TRBV5-1
CDR3 protein: CASSLEFGDTQYF

V gene: TRBV20-1
CDR3 protein: CSASGEGPKNIQYF

V gene: TRBV5-1
CDR3 protein: CASSLVGQGVEKLFF

V gene: TRBV28
CDR3 protein: CALNTAGRFDNEQFF

V gene: TRBV15
CDR3 protein: CATGIGRGVTYEQYF

V gene: TRBV5-6
CDR3 protein: CASSLRRGTGETQYF

V gene: TRBV7-9
CDR3 protein: CASRSAGENTGELFF

V gene: TRBV29-1
CDR3 protein: CSVELYMNTEAFF

V gene: TRBV7-9
CDR3 protein: CASSHGPYEQYF

V gene: TRBV2
CDR3 protein: CASSFRALNTEAFF

V gene: TRBV29-1
CDR3 protein: CSVSRGALEQYF

V gene: TRBV10-1
CDR3 protein: CASKNWGSDTQYF

V gene: TRBV5-1
CDR3 protein: CASSTAPKQPQHF

V gene: TRBV10-3
CDR3 protein: CATTGEGNEQFF

V gene: TRBV12-3/TRBV12-4
CDR3 protein: CASTTDTLNTEAFF

V gene: TRBV7-9
CDR3 protein: CASSSGGRAEDTQYF

V gene: TRBV6-1
CDR3 protein: CATKGGGDTEAFF